This record covers a single T cell receptor (beta chain). PCR primers comprised 60 Vbeta and 13 Jbeta primers. Here immunoSEQ multiplex PCR was the method, and the copy in TCRdb shows in-frame clones only, minus some. This table lists about 79,000 clones. These data originate in a study of cytomegalovirus exposure and HLA in healthy donors. The CDR3 is 15 amino acids. The V and J ends lost 7 bases and 5 bases respectively, with 20 bases between them. Germline CDR1 MNHEY, CDR2 SVGAGI. V is TRBV6-5 and J is TRBJ1-1; D possibly corresponds to TRBD1 (6 bases). This TCR derives from a man aged 25 to 40 in good health and CMV-seronegative. Input material: PBMCs. The CDR3 sequence: CASTTSGGWWTEAFF. The DNA of the CDR3 is TGTGCCAGCACCACATCGGGGGGCTGGTGGACTGAAGCTTTCTTT.